This passage covers 2 T cell receptor beta chains from one sample sequenced in a study of blood T cell repertoires in COVID-19. Some clones are missing from TCRdb's copy, which holds only in-frame ones; the method was immunoSEQ multiplex PCR. The sample records 350,000 or so clones, approximately 89% being singletons. Sequencing was carried out using peripheral blood. These receptors originate from a woman aged 60-75 years with COVID-19, enrolled during active disease.

The CDR3 coding sequence is TGTGCCAGCAGCGGCTCGGTGTTAGCGGGCAATGAGCAGTTCTTC. It encodes CASSGSVLAGNEQFF. The rearrangement joins TRBV7-6 to TRBJ2-1; 7 bases match TRBD2. The J segment lost 6 bases and the V segment lost 5 bases, leaving 10 bases of the junction unmatched. Germline lookup yields CDR1 SGHVS and CDR2 FNYEAQ. This CDR3 has 15 amino acids.

The rearrangement joins TRBV28 to TRBJ2-3; maybe TRBD1 (6 bases). Trimming shortened V by 5 bases and J by 4 bases, and 13 bases separated the two germline ends. The V gene's germline CDR1 is MDHEN and CDR2 SYDVKM. The CDR3 totals 14 residues. CDR3 in DNA: TGTGCCAGCAGTGCCTTGGGGGCGGCAGATACGCAGTATTTT. As protein: CASSALGAADTQYF.